The clone carrying this TCR beta chain was detected ten times or more. The antigen is undetermined. CDR3 length equals 15 residues. In germline, CDR1 is SGHVS, CDR2 FNYEAQ. Trimming stripped 4 bases from V and 1 base from J, with 13 bases between. This sample was included in a study of T cell repertoires in cytomegalovirus infection. Via MiXCR, TCRdb re-called the reads, giving one row per CDR3 protein. The table has about 450,000 distinct CDR3 sequences, about a third seen once. Study observations and caveats: Carriers of CMV and the relevant HLA type were discriminated by public TCR beta frequency.

This receptor was identified in a human donor in good health (CMV status not recorded). Some clones in this sample may be carry-over from other donors' samples. This rearrangement joins TRBV7-6 to TRBJ1-1; no definite D call. Sequenced input: PBMCs. CDR3 loop: CASSSHGYKNTEAFF. The CDR3 DNA sequence: TGTGCCAGCAGCTCCCACGGTTATAAGAACACTGAAGCTTTCTTT. Together with reference TRBV7-6 and TRBJ1-1, the CDR3 gives the full variable domain: GAGVSQSPRYKVTKRGQDVALRCDPISGHVSLYWYRQALGQGPEFLTYFNYEAQQDKSGLPNDRFSAERPEGSISTLTIQRTEQRDSAMYRCASSSHGYKNTEAFFGQGTRLTVV.